This entry features one T cell receptor (beta chain) sequence. The DNA is omitted, as the CDR3 cannot be located on it reliably, and the CDR3 follows TCRdb's listing. These data are taken from a study of CD8 T cells in Susac syndrome. A total of 13 residues make up the CDR3, ends included. Bulk CD8+ and CD4+ cells came from magnetic negative isolation; CD8+ TEMRA by FACS. RNA was extracted with the RNeasy kit, and a quantity of roughly 0.5 to 1 ug was reverse transcribed using random hexamers. TCR beta CDR3 was amplified by immunoSEQ multiplex PCR. This amplification extended across 54 Vbeta and 13 Jbeta segments. TCRdb processed the immunoSEQ multiplex PCR reads anew with MiXCR; each CDR3 protein has one entry. This table has some 99,000 distinct CDR3 sequences, 85% to 95% appearing once.

The genes are TRBV12-3 or TRBV12-4 and TRBJ1-5. The sequencing sample was made of CD4+ T cells from PBMCs. The TCR comes from a human donor with Susac syndrome. CDR3: CASSSSVGQPQHF.